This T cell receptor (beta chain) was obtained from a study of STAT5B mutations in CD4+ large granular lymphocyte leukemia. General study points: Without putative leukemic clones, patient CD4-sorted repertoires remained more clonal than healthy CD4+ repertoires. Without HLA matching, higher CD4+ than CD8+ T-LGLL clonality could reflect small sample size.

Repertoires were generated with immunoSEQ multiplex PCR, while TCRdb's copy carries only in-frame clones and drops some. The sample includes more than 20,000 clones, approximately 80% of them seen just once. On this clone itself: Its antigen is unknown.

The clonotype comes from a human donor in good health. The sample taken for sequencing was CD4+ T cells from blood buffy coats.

The CDR3 loop reads CASSHPGVNTGELFF. The CDR3 DNA reads TGCGCCAGCAGCCACCCAGGGGTGAACACCGGGGAGCTGTTTTTT. The chain is built from TRBV4-1 and TRBJ2-2, with D maybe TRBD1 (6 bases). CDR3 size: 15 residues. V gave up 3 bases and J gave up 1 base, with 9 bases separating them. CDR1 is MGHRA, CDR2 YSYEKL, per germline.